Sequencing of this T cell receptor (beta chain) was carried out in a study of blood T cells in healthy people across ages. A sample-barcoded 5' primer and a J-beta primer mix were used in a second PCR of roughly 7 to 12 cycles. In TCRdb, the 5' RACE reads were re-called with MiXCR into one record per CDR3 protein. The data contain around 820,000 distinct CDR3 sequences, around 25% of them singletons. Trimming left V 0 bases short and J 2 bases short, with 14 bases between. The CDR3 runs to 17 residues. Germline V lookup: CDR1 LNHNV, CDR2 YYDKDF (reference sequence). This sample also belongs to another study, concerning T cells of mothers and their children. That source reports: Inherited differences only slightly affect thymic shaping of TCR recombination output.

The sequenced material came from blood. This receptor was taken from a boy between 10 and 17 years old in good health. This sequence joins TRBV15 and TRBJ1-5; D gene unclear. CDR3 sequence reads: CATSRERPGEGNQPQHF. CDR3 DNA: TGTGCCACCAGCAGAGAACGGCCAGGCGAAGGCAATCAGCCCCAGCATTTT.